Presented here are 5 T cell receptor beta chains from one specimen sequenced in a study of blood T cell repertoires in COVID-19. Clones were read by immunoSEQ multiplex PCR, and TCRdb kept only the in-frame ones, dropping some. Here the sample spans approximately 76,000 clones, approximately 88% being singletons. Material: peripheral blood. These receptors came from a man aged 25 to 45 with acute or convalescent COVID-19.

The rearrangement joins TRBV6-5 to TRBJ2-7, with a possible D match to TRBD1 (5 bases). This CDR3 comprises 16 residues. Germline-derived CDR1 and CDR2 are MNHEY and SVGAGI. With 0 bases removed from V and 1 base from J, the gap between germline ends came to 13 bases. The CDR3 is CASSYSAGKGSYEQYF. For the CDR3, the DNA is TGTGCCAGCAGTTACTCGGCAGGGAAGGGGTCCTACGAGCAGTACTTC.

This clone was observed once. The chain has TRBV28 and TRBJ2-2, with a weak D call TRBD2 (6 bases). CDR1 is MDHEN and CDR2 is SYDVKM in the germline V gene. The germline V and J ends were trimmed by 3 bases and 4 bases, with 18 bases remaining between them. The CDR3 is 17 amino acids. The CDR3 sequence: CASSLALSSASTGELFF. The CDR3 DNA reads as TGTGCCAGCAGTTTGGCTCTATCTAGCGCGAGCACCGGGGAGCTGTTTTTT. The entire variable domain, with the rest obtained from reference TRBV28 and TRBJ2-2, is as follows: DVKVTQSSRYLVKRTGEKVFLECVQDMDHENMFWYRQDPGLGLRLIYFSYDVKMKEKGDIPEGYSVSREKKERFSLILESASTNQTSMYLCASSLALSSASTGELFFGEGSRLTVL.

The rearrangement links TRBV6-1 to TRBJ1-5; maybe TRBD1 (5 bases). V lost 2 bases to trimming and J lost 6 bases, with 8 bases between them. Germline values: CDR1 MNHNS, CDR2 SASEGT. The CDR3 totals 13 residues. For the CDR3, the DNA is TGTGCCAGCAGTGAACGGAGGGGTCAGCCCCAGCATTTT. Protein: CASSERRGQPQHF.

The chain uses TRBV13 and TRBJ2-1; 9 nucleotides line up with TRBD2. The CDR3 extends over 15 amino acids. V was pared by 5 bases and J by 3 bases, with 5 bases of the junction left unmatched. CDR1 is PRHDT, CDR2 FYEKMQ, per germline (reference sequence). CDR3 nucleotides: TGTGCCAGCAGCAGACGTAGCGGGAGCTACAATGAGCAGTTCTTC. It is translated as CASSRRSGSYNEQFF.

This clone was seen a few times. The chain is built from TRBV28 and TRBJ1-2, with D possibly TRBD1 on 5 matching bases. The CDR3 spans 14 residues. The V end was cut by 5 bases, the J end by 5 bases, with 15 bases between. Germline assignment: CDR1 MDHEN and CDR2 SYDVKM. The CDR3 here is CASSESGGLYGYTF. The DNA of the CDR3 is TGTGCCAGCAGTGAATCCGGGGGACTTTATGGCTACACCTTC.